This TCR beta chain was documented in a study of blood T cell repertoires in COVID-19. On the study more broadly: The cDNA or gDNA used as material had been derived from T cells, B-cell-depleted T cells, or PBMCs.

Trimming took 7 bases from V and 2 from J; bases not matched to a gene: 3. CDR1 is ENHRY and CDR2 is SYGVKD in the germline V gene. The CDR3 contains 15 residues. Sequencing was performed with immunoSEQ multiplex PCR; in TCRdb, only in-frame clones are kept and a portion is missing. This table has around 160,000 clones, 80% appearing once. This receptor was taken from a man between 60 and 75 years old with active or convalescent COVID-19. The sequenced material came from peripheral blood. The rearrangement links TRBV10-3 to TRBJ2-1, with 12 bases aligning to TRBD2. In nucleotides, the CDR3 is TGTGCCATCATGGGGACTAGCGGGCCCTACAATGAGCAGTTCTTC. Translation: CAIMGTSGPYNEQFF.